This note documents a single TCR beta chain sequence. This clonotype was found many times. Its antigen is still unknown. At one end the junction does not follow the germline gene, possibly because of a read error. Hyperthyroidism patients were newly diagnosed, were aged 18 to 65 years, and had a disease duration under 2 months. Patients with other autoimmune diseases, uncontrolled infections, pregnancy or lactation were excluded from the study. Clinical symptoms, serum thyroxine, TRAb, thyroid ultrasound and orbital computed tomography formed the basis of the diagnosis. Total RNA was extracted with Trizol reagent and quality-checked on an Agilent 2100 Bioanalyzer. The CDR3 contains 11 residues, cysteine and phenylalanine counted. The only DNA kept is the CDR3, 33 bases in frame from the first base. CDR1 and CDR2, per the germline V gene, are MNHEY and SVGEGT. For repertoire sequencing, TCR beta CDR3 regions were amplified from RNA transcripts. HTBI primers and the Qiagen OneStep RT-PCR kit were used in a first-round RT-PCR, which was followed by a second-round multiplex PCR, size selection and purification. Libraries were sequenced paired-end with 100 bp reads on an Illumina HiSeq2000. The paper's data handling went like this. SOAPnuke was used to process the reads, removing any read that contained adapters or uncalled bases, had a mean Phred below 15, or lacked an exact match to the constant primer or identifier. High-quality paired reads were merged with COPE v1.2.5. Each unique nucleotide sequence was treated as a clonotype, and MiTCR v1.1 was used to align the clonotypes to the IMGT TRB V, D and J references. The analysis was limited to V-J combinations with a frequency above 0.0001, which together covered just over 98% of the repertoires. For each V-J combination, a TCR clonal expansion and chaos score was defined as F50 clonal expansion divided by the chaos observed in the TCRdist matrix. Features were reduced by Welch's t-statistics and random forest to approximately 13 V-J combinations, which fed a naive Bayes classifier. Thyroid-blood repertoire similarity was quantified with the Morisita-Horn index. TCRdb reprocessing: public reads trimmed at Q25 with fastp, clones called with MiXCR, in-frame beta chains kept. Every distinct CDR3 protein forms one entry, paired with its most common genes and DNA. The V and J calls were not made by the authors but by TCRdb's processing. The sample records some 1.1 million distinct CDR3 sequences, 35% to 40% of which are singletons. Roughly 11% of the sample belongs to the ten largest clones.

This entry is derived from a study of Graves' ophthalmopathy and Graves' hyperthyroidism (dated by TCRdb to 2017 to 2018). Turning to the overall study: Stable hyperthyroidism was defined as no progression to ophthalmopathy within 18 months of follow-up. The study used TCR beta repertoire signatures to distinguish Graves' ophthalmopathy from Graves' hyperthyroidism and to predict progression to ophthalmopathy. In total, around 140 blood samples were TCR-sequenced: 40 to 45 ophthalmopathy, approximately 80 hyperthyroidism and some 17 hyperthyroidism-to-ophthalmopathy patients. To explore V-J signatures that distinguish ophthalmopathy from hyperthyroidism, a discovery set of about a hundred patients was enrolled, made up of under 50 with ophthalmopathy and fewer than 60 with stable hyperthyroidism. The independent validation cohort included approximately 19 hyperthyroidism patients plus 17 patients who later progressed from hyperthyroidism to ophthalmopathy. In over 5 hyperthyroidism patients, the T-cell repertoire of thyroid tissue was compared with the T-cell repertoire of blood. Following sampling, methimazole starting at 30 mg daily was administered to hyperthyroidism patients, and high-dose intravenous methylprednisolone was administered to ophthalmopathy patients. Beyond this particular receptor, the publication reports: The 13-signature model separated ophthalmopathy from stable hyperthyroidism with roughly 90% sensitivity and about 81% specificity in cross-validation, and 80%/75% in the test set. In validation, the model predicted ophthalmopathy progression with over 60% sensitivity and approximately 78% specificity; fewer than 15 predicted patients were CT-confirmed with GO in a median of around 6.5 months. No statistical method was used to set the sample size in advance, and the investigators knew which group each participant was assigned to. Among expanded thyroid clonotypes with frequency above 0.001, most also showed up in blood, which suggests that blood repertoires may reflect the thyroid immune response.

The sequence joins TRBV6-2 or TRBV6-3 to TRBJ2-5; TRBD1 could be the D gene, as 6 bases match. The sequence was obtained from an adult man with Graves' hyperthyroidism. The specimen was peripheral blood or thyroid tissue (not recorded which). The DNA sequence reads TGTGCCAGCAGTGGCCCGCCGGGACACGACTTC. Translated, it reads CASSGPPGHDF.